One sample yielded the 30 T cell receptor beta chains listed below, sequenced in a study of blood T cell repertoires in COVID-19. The table came from immunoSEQ multiplex PCR; TCRdb's copy has only in-frame clones and leaves some out. The repertoire holds about 120,000 clones, with around nine tenths as singletons. The sequencing sample was made of peripheral blood. The receptors derive from a man in his forties or fifties with active COVID-19.

A single count supports this clone. This chain uses TRBV18 with TRBJ2-5; 14 positions match TRBD2. The CDR3 runs to 17 residues. V trimming: 5 bases; J trimming: 0 bases; junction bases outside the gene matches: 5. Germline V gene lookup returns CDR1 KGHSH and CDR2 LQKENI. CDR3 nucleotides: TGTGCCAGCTCAGGGACTAGCGGGGGAGAGTACCAAGAGACCCAGTACTTC. Translated: CASSGTSGGEYQETQYF.

The rearrangement links TRBV6-5 to TRBJ1-4, with no clear D. In germline, CDR1 is MNHEY, CDR2 SVGAGI. CDR3 size: 15 residues. Trimming shortened V by 6 bases and J by 7 bases, and 18 bases separated the two germline ends. The CDR3 coding sequence is TGTGCCAGCAGCTCCCGCGACCCCCGGGGTGAAAAACTGTTTTTT. Amino acids: CASSSRDPRGEKLFF.

In DNA form, the CDR3 reads TGCGCCAGCAGCTGGGTCGGGGTCTACGAGCAGTACTTC. Its protein product is CASSWVGVYEQYF. V and J are TRBV5-1 and TRBJ2-7; possible D gene TRBD2, 5 bases. Germline loops: CDR1 SGHRS, CDR2 YFSETQ. The ends were cut back, 3 bases at V and 3 bases at J, with 10 bases in the middle. This CDR3 is 13 amino acids long.

This chain joins TRBV5-4 and TRBJ1-6, with 8 bases fitting TRBD1. In germline, CDR1 is SGHNT, CDR2 YYREEE (reference sequence). This CDR3 comprises 16 residues. Unmatched junction bases numbered 7, after V lost 1 base and J lost 7 bases. The chain's CDR3 is CASSLSQGAGNSPLHF. For the CDR3, the DNA is TGTGCCAGCAGCTTGTCCCAGGGGGCGGGGAATTCACCCCTCCACTTT.

The chain combines TRBV3-1 (or the pseudogene TRBV3-2) with TRBJ1-2, with 7 positions matching TRBD1. CDR1 and CDR2 from the germline V gene are LGHDT and YNNKEL (reference sequence). The CDR3 consists of 15 residues. V dropped 4 bases and J dropped 5; count of bases not matched to a gene: 10. The CDR3 sequence: CASSRRGGGVYGYTF. In DNA form, the CDR3 reads TGTGCCAGCAGCCGTCGAGGAGGGGGCGTATATGGCTACACCTTC.

V and J are TRBV2 and TRBJ1-6; the D gene is possibly TRBD1 (5 bases). The CDR3 extends over 14 amino acids. From germline, CDR1 is SNHLY and CDR2 FYNNEI. The V end lost 6 bases, the J end lost 6 bases, and 12 bases lay between the germline ends. The CDR3 bases are TGTGCCAGCAGAACAGGAGTATTTAATTCACCCCTCCACTTT. This translates into CASRTGVFNSPLHF.

J is TRBJ2-7 and V is TRBV11-2, with D maybe TRBD1 (7 bases). Germline-derived CDR1 and CDR2 are SGHAT and FQNNGV. V lost 5 bases and J lost 3, with 17 bases in between. The CDR3 loop spans 15 amino acids. The DNA of the CDR3 is TGTGCCAGCAGCGGGACGGAGGGGGCGGTCTACGAGCAGTACTTC. As protein: CASSGTEGAVYEQYF. The complete variable domain, with remaining parts taken from reference TRBV11-2 and TRBJ2-7, reads EAGVAQSPRYKIIEKRQSVAFWCNPISGHATLYWYQQILGQGPKLLIQFQNNGVVDDSQLPKDRFSAERLKGVDSTLKIQPAKLEDSAVYLCASSGTEGAVYEQYFGPGTRLTVT.

This clone was found once. This chain connects TRBV19 to TRBJ2-3, with TRBD2 matching 11 bases. Germline CDR1 is LNHDA and CDR2 is SQIVND (reference sequence). The length of the CDR3 is 15 residues. J lost 1 base, V lost 3 bases, and 0 bases had no gene match. The CDR3 DNA reads as TGTGCCAGTAGTATGGGACTAGCGGGCACAGATACGCAGTATTTT. Translation gives CASSMGLAGTDTQYF.

The rearrangement uses TRBV12-3 or TRBV12-4 and TRBJ1-2; the match to TRBD1 covers 9 bases. The CDR3 runs to 12 residues. The V gene end was trimmed by 5 bases and the J gene end by 8 bases; junction bases not matched to a gene: 3. Here the CDR3 DNA reads TGTGCCAGCAGTACAGGGGGCCGGGGCTACACCTTC. Amino acids: CASSTGGRGYTF.

The gene calls are TRBV5-4 and TRBJ2-6; D may be TRBD1 (6 bases). Trimming removed 4 bases from V and 0 bases from J, with 11 bases in between. In germline, CDR1 is SGHNT, CDR2 YYREEE (reference sequence). The CDR3 consists of 16 residues. The CDR3 reads CASSREQGSGANVLTF. CDR3 DNA sequence: TGTGCCAGCAGCCGTGAACAGGGCTCTGGGGCCAACGTCCTGACTTTC.

The rearrangement links TRBV9 to TRBJ2-1; a weak D match, TRBD2 (5 bases). The CDR3 spans 15 residues. Between the trimmed V and J ends, which lost 2 bases and 9 bases, there was a span of 18 bases. Germline lookup yields CDR1 SGDLS and CDR2 YYNGEE. The DNA of the CDR3 is TGTGCCAGCAGCGTGAGGGCCAAGGGCGTGGGTGAGCAGTTCTTC. It is translated as CASSVRAKGVGEQFF.

This clone appeared a few times. The chain has TRBV5-1 and TRBJ1-1; D is perhaps TRBD1 (5 bases). V was trimmed by 0 bases and J by 4 bases, leaving 10 bases between them. Germline V gene lookup returns CDR1 SGHRS and CDR2 YFSETQ. There are 14 residues in the CDR3. This CDR3 reads CASSLEATATEAFF. The CDR3 region has the DNA TGCGCCAGCAGCTTGGAGGCGACAGCCACTGAAGCTTTCTTT.

This rearrangement joins TRBV27 to TRBJ2-1, with TRBD1 identical over 8 bases. There are 15 residues in the CDR3. The ends lost 2 bases at V and 8 bases at J; junction bases unmatched: 8. CDR1 and CDR2 (germline): MNHEY, SMNVEV (reference sequence). CDR3 region: CASSLVQGASYEQFF. CDR3 DNA: TGTGCCAGCAGTTTAGTGCAGGGGGCGAGTTATGAGCAGTTCTTC.

The chain recombines TRBV5-4 with TRBJ2-1, with TRBD2 matching over 8 bases. Germline V gene sequence: CDR1 SGHNT, CDR2 YYREEE (reference sequence). The V gene end was trimmed by 1 base and the J gene end by 10 bases; junction bases not matched to a gene: 10. The CDR3 spans 15 residues. CDR3 DNA: TGTGCCAGCAGCTTGAAGCTTAGCGGGATTGGGGAGCAGTTCTTC. It codes for CASSLKLSGIGEQFF. Filled out from reference TRBV5-4 and TRBJ2-1, the complete variable domain reads ETGVTQSPTHLIKTRGQQVTLRCSSQSGHNTVSWYQQALGQGPQFIFQYYREEENGRGNFPPRFSGLQFPNYSSELNVNALELDDSALYLCASSLKLSGIGEQFFGPGTRLTVL.

The V gene is TRBV19, the J gene TRBJ1-5; 7 bases agree with TRBD1. The junction had 15 bases not matched to a gene; V was cut back by 7 bases and J by 0 bases. The germline CDR1 and CDR2 sequences are LNHDA and SQIVND (reference sequence). This CDR3 is built from 18 residues. CDR3 DNA: TGTGCCAGTAACCAACCGGGACAGCACTATTATAGCAATCAGCCCCAGCATTTT. It translates to CASNQPGQHYYSNQPQHF.

Here the CDR3 reads CASSSGINTQYF. The DNA of the CDR3 is TGTGCCAGCAGCTCCGGGATAAATACGCAGTATTTT. The chain carries TRBV5-6 and TRBJ2-3; the D gene is possibly TRBD2 (5 bases). The CDR3 contains 12 residues. Germline lookup yields CDR1 SGHDT and CDR2 YYEEEE. V was pared by 3 bases and J by 7 bases, with 9 bases between.

This chain connects TRBV3-1 (or the pseudogene TRBV3-2) to TRBJ2-7; 8 nucleotides line up with TRBD2. The CDR3 is 14 amino acids. The J segment lost 0 bases and the V segment lost 4 bases, leaving 2 bases of the junction unmatched. Germline V gives CDR1 LGHDT, CDR2 YNNKEL (reference sequence). The CDR3 protein is CASSRGGHSYEQYF. DNA of the CDR3: TGTGCCAGCAGCCGCGGGGGGCACTCCTACGAGCAGTACTTC.

This sequence joins TRBV12-3 or TRBV12-4 and TRBJ2-5; 7 nucleotides line up with TRBD1. J was trimmed by 4 bases and V by 6 bases; bases with no gene match: 5. The CDR3 covers 13 residues. The CDR3 DNA follows: TGTGCCAGCAGGGGACAGACGCTAGAGACCCAGTACTTC. The encoded protein is CASRGQTLETQYF.

The chain recombines TRBV2 with TRBJ1-4; the match to TRBD1 covers 10 bases. CDR3 length: 15 residues. The junction had 8 bases not matched to a gene; V was cut back by 8 bases and J by 5 bases. Germline CDR1 and CDR2: SNHLY and FYNNEI. The CDR3 DNA sequence: TGTGCCAGCGGTAGGGACAGGGGCCAGAATGAAAAACTGTTTTTT. Translation gives CASGRDRGQNEKLFF.

This chain connects TRBV6-1 to TRBJ1-6, with D uncertain. This CDR3 has 18 amino acids. The germline V and J ends were trimmed by 0 bases and 0 bases, with 12 bases remaining between them. Germline CDR1 reads MNHNS; CDR2 reads SASEGT. The DNA of the CDR3 is TGTGCCAGCAGTGAAGCGCTCGTGGGGAGCTCCTATAATTCACCCCTCCACTTT. This sequence encodes CASSEALVGSSYNSPLHF.

The genes are TRBV15 and TRBJ2-3; 12 bases line up with TRBD1. This CDR3 comprises 19 residues. J gave up 1 base and V 1 base, and 9 bases lay outside the gene matches. CDR1 is LNHNV and CDR2 is YYDKDF in the germline V gene (reference sequence). The DNA for the CDR3 is TGTGCCACCAGCAGAGGAGGACGGGACAGGGGGCTGCGCACAGATACGCAGTATTTT. It translates to CATSRGGRDRGLRTDTQYF.

The gene calls are TRBV19 and TRBJ2-5; the match to TRBD2 covers 14 bases. Germline values: CDR1 LNHDA, CDR2 SQIVND (reference sequence). The V segment lost 4 bases and the J segment 9 bases; nucleotides outside the gene matches: 7. This CDR3 region has 15 residues. CDR3: CASSKTSGRGGSQYF. CDR3 DNA sequence: TGTGCCAGTAGTAAGACTAGCGGGAGGGGCGGATCCCAGTACTTC.

The rearrangement joins TRBV29-1 to TRBJ1-4, with 7 bases fitting TRBD1. Germline CDR1 SQVTM, CDR2 ANQGSEA. The CDR3 consists of 14 residues. V trimming: 4 bases; J trimming: 5 bases; junction bases outside the gene matches: 7. CDR3 sequence: CSVVGTDRNEKLFF. For the CDR3, the DNA is TGCAGCGTTGTGGGGACAGATCGAAATGAAAAACTGTTTTTT.

This chain joins TRBV3-1 (or the pseudogene TRBV3-2) and TRBJ1-3; unclear D gene. Trimming left V 1 base short and J 3 bases short, with 16 bases between. There are 17 residues in the CDR3. The germline CDR1 and CDR2 sequences are LGHDT and YNNKEL (reference sequence). CDR3 loop: CASSQGSTVNLGNTIYF. CDR3 DNA: TGTGCCAGCAGCCAAGGCTCTACAGTCAACCTTGGAAACACCATATATTTT.

For this clone: Other DNA sequences from this sample encode an identical CDR3 as well. V gene TRBV25-1 combines with J gene TRBJ1-3; D is unclear. Trimming shortened V by 5 bases and J by 1 base, and 3 bases separated the two germline ends. The V gene's germline CDR1 is MGHDK and CDR2 SYGVNS. The CDR3 extends over 12 amino acids. Here the CDR3 reads CASSPSGNTIYF. As DNA, the CDR3 is TGTGCCAGCAGTCCTTCTGGAAACACCATATATTTT.

The chain links TRBV7-8 to TRBJ2-4; 9 nucleotides align to TRBD2. Trimming took 2 bases from V and 0 from J; bases not matched to a gene: 11. This CDR3 contains 19 residues. The germline gives CDR1 SGHVS, CDR2 FQNEAQ. This CDR3 is CASSLLGTSRVLAKNIQYF. The CDR3 nucleotides are TGTGCCAGCAGCTTATTAGGGACTAGCCGAGTCCTAGCCAAAAACATTCAGTACTTC.

The gene calls are TRBV10-3 and TRBJ1-1, with a possible D match to TRBD1 (6 bases). The CDR3 contains 14 residues. The V gene's germline CDR1 is ENHRY and CDR2 SYGVKD. V was trimmed by 7 bases and J by 6 bases, leaving 18 bases between them. In DNA, the CDR3 is TGTGCCATCAAAGAGGGGGTAACGGTTTCTGAAGCTTTCTTT. It specifies CAIKEGVTVSEAFF.

The rearrangement joins TRBV19 to TRBJ2-1; TRBD2 aligns across 10 bases. CDR1 and CDR2 from the germline V gene are LNHDA and SQIVND (reference sequence). CDR3 length equals 14 residues. With V trimmed by 5 bases and J by 10 bases, 8 bases remained unmatched. CDR3 nucleotide sequence: TGTGCCAGTAGTCCCCAGCGGGAGGGTGGGGAGCAGTTCTTC. Protein: CASSPQREGGEQFF.

The sample holds one count of this clone. The chain joins TRBV12-3 or TRBV12-4 to TRBJ1-2; 8 bases are shared with TRBD1. The CDR3 is 13 residues long. V lost 6 bases, J lost 2 bases, and 2 bases stayed unmatched. As DNA, the CDR3 is TGTGCCAGCAGACGACAGGGGAACTATGGCTACACCTTC. Translated, it gives CASRRQGNYGYTF.

This chain joins TRBV6-5 and TRBJ2-3; 8 bases line up with TRBD2. This CDR3 region has 13 residues. With V trimmed by 5 bases and J by 4 bases, 2 bases remained unmatched. From germline, CDR1 is MNHEY and CDR2 SVGAGI. The DNA for the CDR3 is TGTGCCAGCAGTACGGGGGGGGCAGATACGCAGTATTTT. Amino acid sequence: CASSTGGADTQYF.